This TCR beta chain originates from a study of early T cells in non-severe SARS-CoV-2 infection. Study background: From unsorted whole blood, bulk RNA was sequenced, and the chains remained unpaired. Study results and limitations: Sequences matched to VDJdb favored anti-spike CD8 responses, while private and CD4 specificities were missed.

TCRdb passed the 5' RACE reads through MiXCR, listing each CDR3 protein once. The sample carries around 83,000 distinct CDR3 sequences, 10% recorded once. This clonotype showed up just a few times. Its antigen remains unknown. V lost 5 bases to trimming and J lost 9 bases, with 8 bases between them. This CDR3 region has 11 residues. Per germline, CDR1 MNHNY and CDR2 SVGAGI (reference sequence). The chain employs TRBV6-6 and TRBJ2-1; unclear D gene. The TCR was taken from an adult who was a healthcare worker with PCR-confirmed SARS-CoV-2 infection or an uninfected control (not recorded which). The sample consisted of whole blood, taken at baseline. The CDR3 sequence: CASSGRVEQFF. The CDR3 DNA follows: TGTGCCAGCAGTGGACGGGTTGAGCAGTTCTTC.